Listed below are T cell receptor beta chains from one sample, sequenced in a study of long-term antiretroviral therapy in people with HIV. The protocol was immunoSEQ multiplex PCR, while the TCRdb copy is restricted to in-frame clones and leaves out a portion. Here the sample spans about 25,000 clones, 88% being singletons. Here the sequenced sample was unsorted PBMCs, taken almost 4.6 years after starting antiretroviral therapy. The receptors come from a man aged 25 to 40 with HIV. CDR3s include the opening cysteine and the closing phenylalanine or tryptophan. The D gene is left open where the match is weak. A row's size may be missing; if present it is once, few, many or a size class.

D: TRBD1; size: -; J: TRBJ2-3; V: TRBV14; DNA: TGTGCCAGCAGCCAAGCAGGGGGCTTACTCACAGATACGCAGTATTTT; CDR3: CASSQAGGLLTDTQYF
D: TRBD1; size: -; J: TRBJ2-7; V: TRBV15; DNA: TGTGCCACCAGCAGTGAAAGGACAGGGTACTACGAGCAGTACTTC; CDR3: CATSSERTGYYEQYF
D: TRBD1; size: -; J: TRBJ1-6; V: TRBV6-5; DNA: TGTGCCAGCAGACGTTTTGGGACAGGAACGTCACCCCTCCACTTT; CDR3: CASRRFGTGTSPLHF
D: -; size: -; J: TRBJ2-7; V: TRBV5-6; DNA: TGTGCCAGCAGCCTCGCAGCTAGCTACGAGCAGTACTTC; CDR3: CASSLAASYEQYF
D: -; size: -; J: TRBJ2-7; V: TRBV7-8; DNA: TGTGCCAGCAGCTTAGCTGGGACGGAGGCCTACGAGCAGTACTTC; CDR3: CASSLAGTEAYEQYF
D: TRBD2; size: -; J: TRBJ2-7; V: TRBV6-6; DNA: TGTGCCAGCAGTTACGTTCTTGGACTAGCGGGAGATGAGCAGTACTTC; CDR3: CASSYVLGLAGDEQYF
D: TRBD1; size: -; J: TRBJ1-1; V: TRBV15; DNA: TGTGCCACCAGCAGTCGGGACAGGGAAGCTTTCTTT; CDR3: CATSSRDREAFF
D: TRBD2; size: -; J: TRBJ2-7; V: TRBV28; DNA: TGTGCCAGCAGTTTAATTAGCGGGAGCCCCGACGACGAGCAGTACTTC; CDR3: CASSLISGSPDDEQYF
D: TRBD1; size: once; J: TRBJ1-1; V: TRBV6-5; DNA: TGTGCCAGCAGTTCCGGGACAGGAATTAGTCGGGCTTTCTTT; CDR3: CASSSGTGISRAFF
D: -; size: -; J: TRBJ1-2; V: TRBV6-1; DNA: TGTGCCAGCAGTACCGGACCTAACTATGGCTACACCTTC; CDR3: CASSTGPNYGYTF
D: -; size: -; J: TRBJ1-6; V: TRBV7-3; DNA: TGTGCTTCTGCTGACGGATTTAATTCACCCCTCCACTTT; CDR3: CASADGFNSPLHF
D: -; size: -; J: TRBJ2-2; V: TRBV5-1; DNA: TGCGCCAGCAGCTTCAGCGGTTCTAACACCGGGGAGCTGTTTTTT; CDR3: CASSFSGSNTGELFF
D: -; size: -; J: TRBJ2-5; V: TRBV9; DNA: TGTGCCAGCAGCGTTGCACAGGGAGGCGGAGAGACCCAGTACTTC; CDR3: CASSVAQGGGETQYF
D: -; size: -; J: TRBJ1-4; V: TRBV13; DNA: TGTGCCAGCAGCTTATCTAGGGTAACTAATGAAAAACTGTTTTTT; CDR3: CASSLSRVTNEKLFF
D: -; size: -; J: TRBJ2-3; V: TRBV13; DNA: TGTGCCAGCAGCTTAGACTCGACAGATACGCAGTATTTT; CDR3: CASSLDSTDTQYF
D: TRBD2; size: -; J: TRBJ2-3; V: TRBV5-1; DNA: TGCGCCAGCATCCCGGGGGGGACAGATACGCAGTATTTT; CDR3: CASIPGGTDTQYF
D: -; size: -; J: TRBJ1-2; V: TRBV7-2; DNA: TGTGCCAGCAGCTTAGTCGTGGGCGGGTCTAACTATGGCTACACCTTC; CDR3: CASSLVVGGSNYGYTF
D: -; size: -; J: TRBJ1-2; V: TRBV7-8; DNA: TGTGCCAGCAGCATTAGTGTGGACTATGGCTACACCTTC; CDR3: CASSISVDYGYTF
D: -; size: -; J: TRBJ2-7; V: TRBV7-2; DNA: TGTGCCAGCAGCTTACCGGGTTCCTACGAGCAGTACTTC; CDR3: CASSLPGSYEQYF
D: -; size: -; J: TRBJ1-3; V: TRBV6-1; DNA: TGTGCCAGCACCCTGAGATTGGGCTCTGGAAACACCATATATTTT; CDR3: CASTLRLGSGNTIYF
D: TRBD1; size: -; J: TRBJ2-7; V: TRBV2; DNA: TGTGCCAGCAGTGGGATAGAGACAGGGAGCTCCTACGAGCAGTACTTC; CDR3: CASSGIETGSSYEQYF
D: -; size: -; J: TRBJ1-1; V: TRBV29-1; DNA: TGCAGCGTTGAAAGGGGAAACACTGAAGCTTTCTTT; CDR3: CSVERGNTEAFF
D: TRBD1; size: -; J: TRBJ2-1; V: TRBV13; DNA: TGTGCCAGCAGCTCCGGGACAGGACCCTGGGGGGAGCAGTTCTTC; CDR3: CASSSGTGPWGEQFF
D: TRBD2; size: -; J: TRBJ2-5; V: TRBV28; DNA: TGTGCCAGCGCCGTCCTAGCGGGAGGGCACGAGACCCAGTACTTC; CDR3: CASAVLAGGHETQYF
D: -; size: -; J: TRBJ2-2; V: TRBV9; DNA: TGTGCCAGCAGCGTATCTCTGAGTAGCACCGGGGAGCTGTTTTTT; CDR3: CASSVSLSSTGELFF
D: -; size: -; J: TRBJ1-3; V: TRBV4-3; DNA: TGCGCCAGCAGCCAATTCGTAACGACAGCCTCTGGAAACACCATATATTTT; CDR3: CASSQFVTTASGNTIYF
D: TRBD1; size: few; J: TRBJ1-5; V: TRBV11-2; DNA: TGTGCCAGCAGCCGGGACAGGGCTAATCAGCCCCAGCATTTT; CDR3: CASSRDRANQPQHF
D: -; size: -; J: TRBJ1-5; V: TRBV6-1; DNA: TGTGCCAGCAGACGACGGGGCCAAGGGCAGCCCCAGCATTTT; CDR3: CASRRRGQGQPQHF
D: -; size: -; J: TRBJ2-2; V: TRBV5-5; DNA: TGTGCCAGCAGCTTACCAACCGGGGAGCTGTTTTTT; CDR3: CASSLPTGELFF
D: -; size: once; J: TRBJ2-7; V: TRBV4-3; DNA: TGCGCCAGCAGCCAAGAGGGCGGGCACGAGCAGTACTTC; CDR3: CASSQEGGHEQYF
D: TRBD2; size: -; J: TRBJ2-1; V: TRBV2; DNA: TGTGCCAGCAGCACCGGACTAGCGGGGTACAATGAGCAGTTCTTC; CDR3: CASSTGLAGYNEQFF
D: -; size: -; J: TRBJ2-3; V: TRBV30; DNA: TGTGCCTGGAGTCCGGGCGCAGATACGCAGTATTTT; CDR3: CAWSPGADTQYF
D: -; size: -; J: TRBJ2-7; V: TRBV5-1; DNA: TGCGCCAGCAGCGAGGGGGGCGGGACCTACGAGCAGTACTTC; CDR3: CASSEGGGTYEQYF
D: -; size: few; J: TRBJ2-7; V: TRBV10-3; DNA: TGTGCCATCAGTGCCGACTACGAGCAGTACTTC; CDR3: CAISADYEQYF
D: TRBD1; size: -; J: TRBJ1-4; V: TRBV5-1; DNA: TGCGCCAGCAGCTTGGAGGGACAGAATGAAAAACTGTTTTTT; CDR3: CASSLEGQNEKLFF
D: -; size: once; J: TRBJ2-7; V: TRBV6-5; DNA: TGTGCCAGCAGTTACCTAAAAGAGGGCCGTTTGTACTTC; CDR3: CASSYLKEGRLYF
D: TRBD2; size: -; J: TRBJ2-1; V: TRBV15; DNA: TGTGCCACCAGCAGCGGGACTAGCAAGCACTCAAAGAGTTATGAGCAGTTCTTC; CDR3: CATSSGTSKHSKSYEQFF
D: -; size: -; J: TRBJ2-4; V: TRBV12-5; DNA: TGTGCTAGTGGCCCCGGAAAGGCGGCCAAAAACATTCAGTACTTC; CDR3: CASGPGKAAKNIQYF
D: -; size: -; J: TRBJ1-5; V: TRBV18; DNA: TGTGCCAGCTCACCACCGGAATATAGCAATCAGCCCCAGCATTTT; CDR3: CASSPPEYSNQPQHF
D: -; size: -; J: TRBJ2-2; V: TRBV18; DNA: TGTGCCAGCTCAAACCAGCGACCCGGGGAGCTGTTTTTT; CDR3: CASSNQRPGELFF
D: -; size: -; J: TRBJ1-2; V: TRBV4-3; DNA: TGCGCCAGCAGCCGTCAGTTAGAAAGGGCGCTCGCACGGGGCTACACCTTC; CDR3: CASSRQLERALARGYTF
D: -; size: -; J: TRBJ1-2; V: TRBV19; DNA: TGTGCCAGTAGTATTCTGATGAATACTTATGGCTACACCTTC; CDR3: CASSILMNTYGYTF
D: TRBD1; size: once; J: TRBJ2-7; V: TRBV6-6; DNA: TGTGCCAGCAGTTTCTGGACAGGTACTAACTACGAGCAGTACTTC; CDR3: CASSFWTGTNYEQYF
D: -; size: few; J: TRBJ2-7; V: TRBV4-1; DNA: TGCGCCAGCAGCCAGGGTGGACAGTACGAGCAGTACTTC; CDR3: CASSQGGQYEQYF
D: -; size: -; J: TRBJ2-7; V: TRBV6-5; DNA: TGTGCCAGCAGCGAGGGAAATGCCTACGAGCAGTACTTC; CDR3: CASSEGNAYEQYF
D: -; size: -; J: TRBJ1-1; V: TRBV29-1; DNA: TGCAGCGTTGTTCGGCAGGCTGAAGCTTTCTTT; CDR3: CSVVRQAEAFF
D: -; size: -; J: TRBJ2-5; V: TRBV6-1; DNA: TGTGCCAGCAATACGAACCAGTACCAAGAGACCCAGTACTTC; CDR3: CASNTNQYQETQYF
D: -; size: -; J: TRBJ1-4; V: TRBV2; DNA: TGTGCCAGCAAGGGACCGGGAGGAGAAAAACTGTTTTTT; CDR3: CASKGPGGEKLFF
D: -; size: -; J: TRBJ1-1; V: TRBV28; DNA: TGTGCCAGCAGTTTAACAGAATACACTGAAGCTTTCTTT; CDR3: CASSLTEYTEAFF
D: TRBD1; size: -; J: TRBJ1-1; V: TRBV2; DNA: TGTGCCGGAGGGACAGGGGAAGACACTGAAGCTTTCTTT; CDR3: CAGGTGEDTEAFF
D: -; size: -; J: TRBJ2-7; V: TRBV21-1; DNA: TGTGCCAGCAGCCCACGGGACAGGGGAAACGAGCAGTACTTC; CDR3: CASSPRDRGNEQYF
D: -; size: -; J: TRBJ1-3; V: TRBV6-5; DNA: TGTGCCAGCAGCTTCACAGACTCTGGAAACACCATATATTTT; CDR3: CASSFTDSGNTIYF
D: -; size: -; J: TRBJ2-7; V: TRBV7-2; DNA: TGTGCCAGCAGCTCCGAGAGGGGGTACGAGCAGTACTTC; CDR3: CASSSERGYEQYF
D: TRBD2; size: -; J: TRBJ2-1; V: TRBV7-8; DNA: TGTGCCAGCAGCCCCGGTAGCGGGAGTGCTGGGAATGAGCAGTTCTTC; CDR3: CASSPGSGSAGNEQFF
D: TRBD2; size: -; J: TRBJ2-2; V: TRBV28; DNA: TGTGCCAGCATGGGAGGGGTCCACACCGGGGAGCTGTTTTTT; CDR3: CASMGGVHTGELFF